The TCR beta chain described here comes from a study of blood T cell repertoires in COVID-19. Study overall: The samples span acute and convalescent COVID-19 from the United States, Italy and Spain. The analysed material was cDNA or gDNA that came from T cells, B-cell-depleted T cells, or PBMCs.

CDR3 length: 14 residues. CDR1 is KGHDR and CDR2 is SFDVKD in the germline V gene. Trimming cost V 5 bases and J 2 bases, with 12 bases left between them. This clone appeared a single time. In the original processing: Researchers report that nucleated cell counts were estimated from reference gene primer amplification. The table came from immunoSEQ multiplex PCR; TCRdb's copy has only in-frame clones and leaves some out. That table furnishes V, J and clone size, whereas the DNA furnished D and trimming. The table records around 200,000 clones, roughly 80% of them present only once. This TCR came from a woman older than 75 with acute or convalescent COVID-19. The V gene is TRBV24-1, the J gene TRBJ2-7; D is perhaps TRBD1 (5 bases). Sequencing used peripheral blood. The DNA of the CDR3 is TGTGCCACCAGTGTGTCAGGGAATCCCTACGAGCAGTACTTC. Translated: CATSVSGNPYEQYF.